The subject of this entry is one T cell receptor (beta chain). The antigen remains unidentified. Deletions cut 2 bases from V and 0 bases from J, with 8 bases between. This CDR3 region has 15 residues. CDR1 SGHVS and CDR2 FQNEAQ come from the germline V gene. Method: immunoSEQ multiplex PCR; TCRdb's copy keeps in-frame clones and lacks some. This table holds 150,000 to 200,000 clones, 75% to 90% found once. The data belong to a study of lymphopenia after photon versus proton radiotherapy. General study results and limits: Post-nadir TCR diversity decline inversely tracked overall survival among those who died. Survival link was tested only in deceased patients; proton benefit remains a possibility. After lymphocyte nadir, photon-treated repertoires showed oligoclonal expansion, especially CD8+ Temra.

The sequencing used peripheral blood, collected from a patient treated with photon-based radiotherapy. This TCR was recovered from a middle-aged man with gastric cancer. This chain links TRBV7-8 with TRBJ1-5; no definite D call. The CDR3 sequence is CASSLKWGSNQPQHF. In DNA form, the CDR3 reads TGTGCCAGCAGCTTAAAATGGGGTAGCAATCAGCCCCAGCATTTT.